Each of the 19 T cell receptor beta chains below was sequenced from the same sample in a study of Graves' ophthalmopathy and Graves' hyperthyroidism. The study amplified TCR beta CDR3 regions using RNA transcripts. First-round RT-PCR employed HTBI primers, with a second-round multiplex PCR after it. Each CDR3 protein gets one entry after TCRdb re-called the multiplex PCR reads with MiXCR. The sample holds hundreds of thousands of distinct CDR3 sequences, about 41% seen once. The sequenced material came from peripheral blood. These receptors all come from an adult man with Graves' ophthalmopathy.

This clonotype appeared many times. V and J are TRBV19 and TRBJ1-2; TRBD1 matches 10 bases. The CDR3 extends over 15 amino acids. The junction had 6 bases not matched to a gene; V was cut back by 6 bases and J by 2 bases. Germline V CDR1 and CDR2: LNHDA, SQIVND (reference sequence). In DNA, the CDR3 is TGTGCCAGTAGACCCGGGACAGGGGCCAACTATGGCTACACCTTC. Translated, it gives CASRPGTGANYGYTF.

In its sample, this clonotype was seen many times. This chain links TRBV7-9 with TRBJ1-4; no clear D. The V end lost 3 bases, the J end lost 6 bases, and 11 bases lay between the germline ends. From germline, CDR1 is SEHNR and CDR2 FQNEAQ (reference sequence). CDR3 length equals 14 residues. CDR3 bases: TGTGCCAGCAGCTTGAAACAGTCAGATGAAAAACTGTTTTTT. It is translated as CASSLKQSDEKLFF.

With respect to this clonotype: This may be a read error: a much more frequent sequence differs by one nucleotide. The V call is TRBV11-2, the J call TRBJ2-7; perhaps TRBD1 as D (5 bases). This CDR3 has 14 residues. CDR1 SGHAT and CDR2 FQNNGV come from the germline V gene. The CDR3 coding sequence is TGTGCCAGCAGCCCTCAAGGGGTCTCCTACGGGCAGTACTTC. Its translation: CASSPQGVSYGQYF.

The chain joins TRBV2 to TRBJ1-5; 7 nucleotides line up with TRBD1. The CDR3 has 14 amino acids. CDR1 and CDR2 (germline): SNHLY, FYNNEI. V trimming: 7 bases; J trimming: 11 bases; junction bases outside the gene matches: 14. CDR3 nucleotides: TGTGCCAGCAAGGAAGGGGGCCGATGGGAGACCCAGCATTTT. Its protein is CASKEGGRWETQHF. The full variable domain, rest sourced from reference TRBV2 and TRBJ1-5, is EPEVTQTPSHQVTQMGQEVILRCVPISNHLYFYWYRQILGQKVEFLVSFYNNEISEKSEIFDDQFSVERPDGSNFTLKIRSTKLEDSAMYFCASKEGGRWETQHFGDGTRLSIL.

The chain links TRBV14 to TRBJ1-6, with a possible D match to TRBD1 (6 bases). The germline gives CDR1 SGHDN, CDR2 FVKESK. V was cut by 2 bases and J by 8 bases, with 13 bases left in between. The CDR3 extends over 15 amino acids. CDR3 DNA sequence: TGTGCCAGCAGCCAATATCAGGGGACCTATTCACCCCTCCACTTT. It is translated as CASSQYQGTYSPLHF. The complete variable domain, with remaining parts taken from reference TRBV14 and TRBJ1-6, reads EAGVTQFPSHSVIEKGQTVTLRCDPISGHDNLYWYRRVMGKEIKFLLHFVKESKQDESGMPNNRFLAERTGGTYSTLKVQPAELEDSGVYFCASSQYQGTYSPLHFGNGTRLTVT.

The chain links TRBV12-3 or TRBV12-4 to TRBJ1-6; 9 nucleotides align to TRBD1. The length of the CDR3 is 14 residues. V lost 5 bases, J lost 14 bases, and 10 bases stayed unmatched. Written as DNA, the CDR3 is TGTGCCAGCAGTCCTACAGGGGGCTGGTCGTCCCTCCACTTT. This encodes CASSPTGGWSSLHF.

Comments on this clonotype: The missing conserved phenylalanine or tryptophan at the end of this CDR3 makes a read error likely. The CDR3 bases are TGTGCCAGCAGCCAGTCCGCAGAGCAAGAGACCCAGTACCTC. Protein product: CASSQSAEQETQYL. V usage is TRBV2 and J usage is TRBJ2-5; D is unresolved. CDR1 is SNHLY, CDR2 FYNNEI, per germline. V was cut by 6 bases and J by 2 bases, with 13 bases left in between. CDR3 length equals 14 residues.

This clonotype was picked up a small number of times. The rearrangement links TRBV14 to TRBJ1-5, with D possibly being TRBD1 (5 bases). This CDR3 is 14 amino acids long. V gave up 3 bases and J gave up 7 bases, with 13 bases separating them. The germline V gene encodes CDR1 SGHDN and CDR2 FVKESK. CDR3 protein: CASSQFLGEQPQHF. DNA for the CDR3: TGTGCCAGCAGCCAGTTTTTGGGGGAACAGCCCCAGCATTTT. Complete variable domain (other parts from reference TRBV14 and TRBJ1-5): EAGVTQFPSHSVIEKGQTVTLRCDPISGHDNLYWYRRVMGKEIKFLLHFVKESKQDESGMPNNRFLAERTGGTYSTLKVQPAELEDSGVYFCASSQFLGEQPQHFGDGTRLSIL.

This sequence joins TRBV7-8 and TRBJ1-1, with D perhaps TRBD1 (5 bases). Germline values: CDR1 SGHVS, CDR2 FQNEAQ. Between the trimmed V and J ends, which lost 1 base and 0 bases, there was a span of 12 bases. This CDR3 spans 16 amino acids. The DNA for the CDR3 is TGTGCCAGCAGCTTAGATGATGGGGGAATGAACACTGAAGCTTTCTTT. This sequence encodes CASSLDDGGMNTEAFF.

This chain uses TRBV14 with TRBJ2-1; D is possibly TRBD1 or TRBD2 (5 bases each). Germline V gene data show CDR1 as SGHDN and CDR2 as FVKESK. This CDR3 region has 15 residues. Between the trimmed V and J ends, which lost 7 bases and 4 bases, there was a span of 17 bases. The CDR3 protein is CASTPLGPAYNEQFF. Written as DNA, the CDR3 is TGTGCCAGCACCCCATTGGGACCGGCTTACAATGAGCAGTTCTTC. Full variable domain (remainder filled in from reference TRBV14 and TRBJ2-1): EAGVTQFPSHSVIEKGQTVTLRCDPISGHDNLYWYRRVMGKEIKFLLHFVKESKQDESGMPNNRFLAERTGGTYSTLKVQPAELEDSGVYFCASTPLGPAYNEQFFGPGTRLTVL.

The rearrangement links TRBV10-3 to TRBJ1-2; no clear D gene. The CDR3 covers 14 residues. CDR1 ENHRY and CDR2 SYGVKD come from the germline V gene. The germline V and J ends were trimmed by 2 bases and 0 bases, with 7 bases remaining between them. The CDR3 spells CAISERETNYGYTF. CDR3 coding DNA: TGTGCCATCAGTGAGAGGGAGACTAACTATGGCTACACCTTC.

The table lists this clonotype with many counts. This chain connects TRBV7-9 to TRBJ2-2; 7 nucleotides match TRBD2. The CDR3 extends over 16 amino acids. The junction had 7 bases not matched to a gene; V was cut back by 5 bases and J by 1 base. Germline V gives CDR1 SEHNR, CDR2 FQNEAQ (reference sequence). CDR3 in amino acids: CASSPAVAGNTGELFF. CDR3 in DNA: TGTGCCAGCAGCCCAGCGGTAGCGGGGAACACCGGGGAGCTGTTTTTT. The full variable domain, its missing parts supplied by reference TRBV7-9 and TRBJ2-2, is DTGVSQNPRHKITKRGQNVTFRCDPISEHNRLYWYRQTLGQGPEFLTYFQNEAQLEKSRLLSDRFSAERPKGSFSTLEIQRTEQGDSAMYLCASSPAVAGNTGELFFGEGSRLTVL.

In the case of this clonotype: A read error is possible here, since a much larger clone lies one base away. The gene calls are TRBV20-1 and TRBJ2-2; D could derive from TRBD1 or TRBD2 (5 bases each). Germline V gene sequence: CDR1 DFQATT, CDR2 SNEGSKA (reference sequence). The CDR3 consists of 14 residues. CDR3 DNA: TGCAGTGCTAAGCACGGGGCGAACACCGAGGAGCTGTTTTTT. This codes for CSAKHGANTEELFF.

The J gene is TRBJ2-7, the V gene TRBV7-2; 16 positions match TRBD2. There are 18 residues in the CDR3. V lost 5 bases to trimming and J lost 7 bases; unmatched junction nucleotides: 14. Per the germline V gene, CDR1 is SGHTA and CDR2 is FQGNSA. The CDR3 DNA sequence: TGTGCCAGCAGCGCGCCGGGACTAGCGGGAGGGCCGGTGGGTGAGCAGTACTTC. Translated, it gives CASSAPGLAGGPVGEQYF.

Notes on this clonotype: One junction end does not reproduce the germline sequence, and a read error may be involved. V gene TRBV10-1 combines with J gene TRBJ1-3; no reliable D call. The CDR3 runs 15 residues. CDR1 is WNHNN and CDR2 is SYGVQD in the germline V gene (reference sequence). The CDR3, as DNA: TGTGCCAGCAGTCCGCAAACGTTTGCTGGAAACACCATATATTTT. Its translation: CASSPQTFAGNTIYF.

This chain joins TRBV15 and TRBJ2-5; 15 nucleotides match TRBD2. Trimming removed 1 base from V and 4 bases from J; junction bases left unmatched: 4. The germline V gene encodes CDR1 LNHNV and CDR2 YYDKDF (reference sequence). CDR3 length equals 17 residues. The CDR3 here is CATSRAGLAGGTETQYF. The CDR3 DNA reads as TGTGCCACCAGCAGAGCGGGACTAGCGGGAGGCACAGAGACCCAGTACTTC.

A note on this clonotype: A much larger clone differs by one base, so this may be a read error. V gene TRBV7-9 combines with J gene TRBJ2-7; the D gene is possibly TRBD1 (7 bases). V lost 6 bases to trimming and J lost 3 bases, with 15 bases between them. This CDR3 contains 14 residues. Germline CDR1 and CDR2: SEHNR and FQNEAQ (reference sequence). For the CDR3, the DNA is TGTGCCAGCAGACCCCGCGGGACAGACTACGAGCAGTACTTC. Protein sequence: CASRPRGTDYEQYF.

This clonotype was recorded many times. One end of the junction is discordant with germline, which a read error may explain. The chain employs TRBV10-3 and TRBJ1-1, with TRBD1 identical over 8 bases. The CDR3 extends over 15 amino acids. Germline-derived CDR1 and CDR2 are ENHRY and SYGVKD. Here the CDR3 reads CASSSAGTGNTEAFF. CDR3 bases: TGTGCCAGCAGTTCGGCCGGGACAGGGAACACTGAAGCTTTCTTT.

This clonotype was seen at least ten times. This chain joins TRBV20-1 and TRBJ1-5; possibly TRBD1 for D (5 bases). The CDR3 is made up of 15 amino acids. The germline V and J ends were trimmed by 3 bases and 2 bases, with 14 bases remaining between them. Germline CDR1 is DFQATT and CDR2 is SNEGSKA (reference sequence). Written as DNA, the CDR3 is TGCAGTGCTAGGGGCGCAGGGACTCGCAATCAGCCCCAGCATTTT. Residues: CSARGAGTRNQPQHF.